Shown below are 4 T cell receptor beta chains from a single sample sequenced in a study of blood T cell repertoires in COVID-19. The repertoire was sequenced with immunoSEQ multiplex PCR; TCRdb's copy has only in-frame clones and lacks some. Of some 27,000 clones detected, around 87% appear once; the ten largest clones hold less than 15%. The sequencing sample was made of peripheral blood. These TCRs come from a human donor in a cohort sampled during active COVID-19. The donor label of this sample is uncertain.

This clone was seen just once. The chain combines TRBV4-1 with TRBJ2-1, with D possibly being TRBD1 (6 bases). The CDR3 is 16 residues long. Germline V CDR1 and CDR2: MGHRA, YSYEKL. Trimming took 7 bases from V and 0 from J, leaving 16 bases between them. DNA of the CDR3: TGCGCCAGCAACCCGCAGCAGGGGAGCTCCTACAATGAGCAGTTCTTC. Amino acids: CASNPQQGSSYNEQFF.

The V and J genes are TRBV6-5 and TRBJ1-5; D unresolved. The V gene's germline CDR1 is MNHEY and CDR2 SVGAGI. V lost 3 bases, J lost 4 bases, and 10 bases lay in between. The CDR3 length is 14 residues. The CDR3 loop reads CASSYDTPNQPQHF. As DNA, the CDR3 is TGTGCCAGCAGTTATGACACGCCAAATCAGCCCCAGCATTTT.

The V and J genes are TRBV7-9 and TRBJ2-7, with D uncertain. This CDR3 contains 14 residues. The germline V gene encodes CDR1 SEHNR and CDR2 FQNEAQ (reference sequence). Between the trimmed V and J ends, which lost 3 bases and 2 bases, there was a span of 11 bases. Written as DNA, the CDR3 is TGTGCCAGCAGCTTGATAACTCTCGCCTACGAGCAGTACTTC. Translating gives CASSLITLAYEQYF.

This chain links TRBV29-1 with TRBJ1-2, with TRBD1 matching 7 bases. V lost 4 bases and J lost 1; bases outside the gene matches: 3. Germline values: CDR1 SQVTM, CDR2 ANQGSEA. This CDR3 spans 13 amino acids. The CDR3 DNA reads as TGCAGCGTTGGACAGGGCATTAACTATGGCTACACCTTC. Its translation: CSVGQGINYGYTF. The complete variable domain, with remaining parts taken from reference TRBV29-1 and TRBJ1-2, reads SAVISQKPSRDICQRGTSLTIQCQVDSQVTMMFWYRQQPGQSLTLIATANQGSEATYESGFVIDKFPISRPNLTFSTLTVSNMSPEDSSIYLCSVGQGINYGYTFGSGTRLTVV.